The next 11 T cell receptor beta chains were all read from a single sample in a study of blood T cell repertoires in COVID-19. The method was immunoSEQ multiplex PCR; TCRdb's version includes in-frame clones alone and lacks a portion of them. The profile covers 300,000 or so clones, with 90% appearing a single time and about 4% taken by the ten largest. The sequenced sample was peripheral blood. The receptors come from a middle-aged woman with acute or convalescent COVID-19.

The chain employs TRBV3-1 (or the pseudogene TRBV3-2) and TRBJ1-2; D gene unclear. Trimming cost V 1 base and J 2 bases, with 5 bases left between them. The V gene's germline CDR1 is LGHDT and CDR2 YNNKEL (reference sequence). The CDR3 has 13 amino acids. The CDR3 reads CASSQGRNYGYTF. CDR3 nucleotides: TGTGCCAGCAGCCAAGGCAGGAACTATGGCTACACCTTC.

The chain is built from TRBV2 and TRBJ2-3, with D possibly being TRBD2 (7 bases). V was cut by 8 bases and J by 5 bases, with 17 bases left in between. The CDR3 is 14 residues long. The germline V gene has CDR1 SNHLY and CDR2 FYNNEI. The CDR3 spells CASLRLGGQDTQYF. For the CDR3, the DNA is TGTGCCAGCCTCAGATTGGGGGGGCAAGATACGCAGTATTTT.

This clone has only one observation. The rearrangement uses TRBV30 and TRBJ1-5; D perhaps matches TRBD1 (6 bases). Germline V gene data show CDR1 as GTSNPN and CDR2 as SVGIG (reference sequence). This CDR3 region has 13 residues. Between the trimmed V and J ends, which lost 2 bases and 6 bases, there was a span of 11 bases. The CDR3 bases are TGTGCCTGGAGTAACAGGGATGGTCAGCCCCAGCATTTT. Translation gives CAWSNRDGQPQHF.

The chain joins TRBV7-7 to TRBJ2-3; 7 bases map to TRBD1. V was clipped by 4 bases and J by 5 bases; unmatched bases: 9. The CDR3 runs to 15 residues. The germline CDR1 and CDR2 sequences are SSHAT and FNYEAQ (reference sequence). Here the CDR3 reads CASSSSTGYGDTQYF. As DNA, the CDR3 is TGTGCCAGCAGCTCTTCGACAGGGTATGGAGATACGCAGTATTTT.

CDR3 residues: CASSRQDLYGYTF. The DNA for the CDR3 is TGCGCCAGCAGCCGGCAGGATCTCTATGGCTACACCTTC. V and J are TRBV5-1 and TRBJ1-2; D uncertain. The CDR3 has 13 amino acids. V lost 4 bases and J 4 bases, leaving 11 bases between the germline ends. CDR1 is SGHRS and CDR2 is YFSETQ in the germline V gene.

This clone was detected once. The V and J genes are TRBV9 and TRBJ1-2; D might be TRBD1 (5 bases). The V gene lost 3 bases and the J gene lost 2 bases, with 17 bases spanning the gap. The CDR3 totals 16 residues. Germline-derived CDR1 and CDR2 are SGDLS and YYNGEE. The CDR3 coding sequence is TGTGCCAGCAGCGCGAGACCGGGACTGCCGAACTATGGCTACACCTTC. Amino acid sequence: CASSARPGLPNYGYTF.

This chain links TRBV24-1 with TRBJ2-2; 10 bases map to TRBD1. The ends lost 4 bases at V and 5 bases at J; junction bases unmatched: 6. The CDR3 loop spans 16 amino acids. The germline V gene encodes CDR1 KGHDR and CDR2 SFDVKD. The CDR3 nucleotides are TGTGCCACCAGTGACCTCGGGACAGGGGTGACCGGGGAGCTGTTTTTT. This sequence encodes CATSDLGTGVTGELFF.

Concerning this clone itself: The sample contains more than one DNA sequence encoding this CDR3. The CDR3, as DNA: TGTGCCAGCAACGGGCAGGGCGGACAGCCCCAGCATTTT. Protein sequence: CASNGQGGQPQHF. The chain recombines TRBV2 with TRBJ1-5; perhaps TRBD1 as D (5 bases). V lost 7 bases and J 7 bases, leaving 14 bases between the germline ends. The CDR3 is made up of 13 amino acids. Germline V CDR1 and CDR2: SNHLY, FYNNEI.

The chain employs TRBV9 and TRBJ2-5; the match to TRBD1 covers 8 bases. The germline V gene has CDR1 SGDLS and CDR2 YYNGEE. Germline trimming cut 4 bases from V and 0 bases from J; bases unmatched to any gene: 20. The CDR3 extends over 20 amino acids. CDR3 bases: TGTGCCAGCAGCCATGGGTCGGACAGGGACCCAAATAGGTACCAAGAGACCCAGTACTTC. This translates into CASSHGSDRDPNRYQETQYF.

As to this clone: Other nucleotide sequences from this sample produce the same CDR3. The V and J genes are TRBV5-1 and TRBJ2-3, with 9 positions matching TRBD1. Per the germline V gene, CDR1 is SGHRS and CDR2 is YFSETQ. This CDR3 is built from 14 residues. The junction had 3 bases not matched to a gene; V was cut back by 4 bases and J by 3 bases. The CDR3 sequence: CASSPGQGTDTQYF. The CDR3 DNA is TGCGCCAGCAGCCCGGGACAGGGAACAGATACGCAGTATTTT.

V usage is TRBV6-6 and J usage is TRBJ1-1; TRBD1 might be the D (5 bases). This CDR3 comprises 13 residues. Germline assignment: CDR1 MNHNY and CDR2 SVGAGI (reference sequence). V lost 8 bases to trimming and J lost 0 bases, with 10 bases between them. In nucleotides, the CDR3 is TGTGCCAGCTGGGGCAGGGTGAACACTGAAGCTTTCTTT. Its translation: CASWGRVNTEAFF.